The rows below give T cell receptor beta chains drawn from one sample of a study of cytomegalovirus exposure and HLA in healthy donors. Data came from immunoSEQ multiplex PCR; TCRdb stores just in-frame clones and leaves some out. In the table there are 190,000 or so clones, about 80% of which are singletons. Sequences were obtained from PBMCs. Receptor source: a boy aged 10-17 years in good health and CMV-seronegative. The CDR3 runs from the conserved cysteine through the conserved F or W. Clone size appears in some rows only: once, few, many, or a class for an expanded clone.

v_call: TRBV5-4; j_call: TRBJ1-1; clone_size: .; cdr3_aa: CASSAGVNTEAFF
v_call: TRBV6-5; j_call: TRBJ1-1; clone_size: .; cdr3_aa: CASSYSGGTRTEAFF
v_call: TRBV7-3; j_call: TRBJ2-5; clone_size: .; cdr3_aa: CASSPDPGETQYF
v_call: TRBV11-2; j_call: TRBJ2-2; clone_size: .; cdr3_aa: CASSFWSRLNTGELFF
v_call: TRBV4-2; j_call: TRBJ1-1; clone_size: .; cdr3_aa: CASSQDTGRNTEAFF
v_call: TRBV19; j_call: TRBJ1-1; clone_size: .; cdr3_aa: CASSIRYRGVTEAFF
v_call: TRBV5-8; j_call: TRBJ2-5; clone_size: .; cdr3_aa: CASSHRGGGNQETQYF
v_call: TRBV18; j_call: TRBJ1-1; clone_size: .; cdr3_aa: CASSPIPGGEYEAFF
v_call: TRBV7-9; j_call: TRBJ1-6; clone_size: few; cdr3_aa: CASSLGTGRNSPLHF
v_call: TRBV5-4; j_call: TRBJ2-2; clone_size: .; cdr3_aa: CASSSRTQGDTGELFF
v_call: TRBV5-8; j_call: TRBJ1-3; clone_size: few; cdr3_aa: CASRPRGTTGNTIYF
v_call: TRBV10-2; j_call: TRBJ2-7; clone_size: .; cdr3_aa: CASSVAGPEGHEQYF
v_call: TRBV9; j_call: TRBJ2-5; clone_size: once; cdr3_aa: CASSELAGTQETQYF
v_call: TRBV7-8; j_call: TRBJ2-2; clone_size: few; cdr3_aa: CASSLSLTGELFF
v_call: TRBV11-3; j_call: TRBJ2-5; clone_size: .; cdr3_aa: CASSLVSGYQETQYF
v_call: TRBV27; j_call: TRBJ1-1; clone_size: .; cdr3_aa: CASSLSTGAMNTEAFF
v_call: TRBV12-5; j_call: TRBJ2-1; clone_size: .; cdr3_aa: CASGPKLAGVGNEQFF
v_call: TRBV6-5; j_call: TRBJ1-4; clone_size: few; cdr3_aa: CASSYDPGEKLFF
v_call: TRBV5-1; j_call: TRBJ1-1; clone_size: .; cdr3_aa: CASSLGQPGEAFF
v_call: TRBV19; j_call: TRBJ1-2; clone_size: once; cdr3_aa: CASSLSVNYGYTF
v_call: TRBV6-8; j_call: TRBJ1-1; clone_size: .; cdr3_aa: CASSPGCTEAFF
v_call: TRBV9; j_call: TRBJ1-2; clone_size: .; cdr3_aa: CASSVGDREYGYTF
v_call: TRBV5-5; j_call: TRBJ1-1; clone_size: .; cdr3_aa: CASSAQGWGGLLAFF
v_call: TRBV29-1; j_call: TRBJ2-1; clone_size: .; cdr3_aa: CSVEGGAGVNEQFF
v_call: TRBV20-1; j_call: TRBJ1-2; clone_size: once; cdr3_aa: CSARLDGYTF
v_call: TRBV5-3; j_call: TRBJ1-4; clone_size: .; cdr3_aa: CARRDRGDGEKLFF
v_call: TRBV7-3; j_call: TRBJ2-3; clone_size: once; cdr3_aa: CASSPHGLAGGDTQYF
v_call: TRBV21-1; j_call: TRBJ1-2; clone_size: .; cdr3_aa: CASSKTGERYSYTF
v_call: TRBV6-6; j_call: TRBJ2-7; clone_size: .; cdr3_aa: CASSSAGTGIYEQYF
v_call: TRBV29-1; j_call: TRBJ1-1; clone_size: .; cdr3_aa: CSVLQGATEAFF
v_call: TRBV25-1; j_call: TRBJ1-2; clone_size: .; cdr3_aa: CASSLTGVRLGYTF
v_call: TRBV2; j_call: TRBJ2-3; clone_size: .; cdr3_aa: CASSEVIGTSGASDTQYF
v_call: TRBV19; j_call: TRBJ2-7; clone_size: .; cdr3_aa: CASSILGQGASYEQYF
v_call: TRBV5-1; j_call: TRBJ2-5; clone_size: once; cdr3_aa: CASSGLAGGRETQYF
v_call: TRBV5-1; j_call: TRBJ2-3; clone_size: .; cdr3_aa: CASSGLGDTQYF
v_call: TRBV19; j_call: TRBJ1-5; clone_size: .; cdr3_aa: CASTAPVGGGVQPQHF
v_call: TRBV5-4; j_call: TRBJ2-3; clone_size: .; cdr3_aa: CASSPVLNRQVTDTQYF
v_call: TRBV5-6; j_call: TRBJ2-3; clone_size: .; cdr3_aa: CASSGGTYSTDTQYF
v_call: TRBV19; j_call: TRBJ1-1; clone_size: few; cdr3_aa: CASSVPTGYTEAFF
v_call: TRBV19; j_call: TRBJ1-5; clone_size: .; cdr3_aa: CASSIVGTGAQPQHF
v_call: TRBV5-4; j_call: TRBJ1-2; clone_size: few; cdr3_aa: CASSYQGGNYGYTF